The 4 T cell receptor beta chains below all came from one sample that was sequenced in a study of blood T cell repertoires in COVID-19. The method was immunoSEQ multiplex PCR; TCRdb's version includes in-frame clones alone and lacks a portion of them. The table records about 330,000 clones, 85% to 90% of them present only once. The sequencing input was PBMCs or T cells enriched from blood (not recorded which). Receptors originate from a woman aged 18-29 years who had recovered from COVID-19.

This chain links TRBV3-1 (or the pseudogene TRBV3-2) with TRBJ1-5; TRBD1 agrees at 8 bases. The CDR3 contains 16 residues. The V and J ends lost 0 bases and 6 bases, in that order; junction bases with no gene match: 7. From germline, CDR1 is LGHDT and CDR2 YNNKEL (reference sequence). The CDR3 DNA is TGTGCCAGCAGCCAAGATCGCGGACAGGGCGGTCAGCCCCAGCATTTT. Encoded protein: CASSQDRGQGGQPQHF.

V and J are TRBV7-9 and TRBJ2-3; 10 bases align to TRBD2. Trimming removed 4 bases from V and 2 bases from J; junction bases left unmatched: 12. The CDR3 is made up of 18 amino acids. The germline gives CDR1 SEHNR, CDR2 FQNEAQ (reference sequence). CDR3 protein: CASSSVGSSGSYTDTQYF. The DNA for the CDR3 is TGTGCCAGCAGCTCTGTGGGATCTAGCGGGAGTTACACAGATACGCAGTATTTT.

This clone was observed once. The V call is TRBV28, the J call TRBJ2-7; D possibly corresponds to TRBD2 (7 bases). Germline lookup yields CDR1 MDHEN and CDR2 SYDVKM. Trimming took off 6 bases at V and 0 bases at J, with 15 bases between the two ends. There are 15 residues in the CDR3. CDR3 amino acids: CASSKGGSFSYEQYF. CDR3 coding DNA: TGTGCCAGCAGCAAGGGGGGGTCATTCTCCTACGAGCAGTACTTC.

The chain couples TRBV30 to TRBJ1-2, with 8 bases aligning to TRBD1. Trimming took 2 bases from V and 4 from J; bases not matched to a gene: 12. This CDR3 contains 16 residues. From germline, CDR1 is GTSNPN and CDR2 SVGIG (reference sequence). For the CDR3, the DNA is TGTGCCTGGAGTTACGGGACAGGACACCTCTCCTATGGCTACACCTTC. Encoded protein: CAWSYGTGHLSYGYTF.